A single sample gave rise to the 32 T cell receptor beta chains below, sequenced in a study of B cell selection in AIRE deficiency. Sorting defined conventional CD4 T cells as CD4+CD127+. Data came from immunoSEQ multiplex PCR; TCRdb stores just in-frame clones and leaves some out. This repertoire shows about 24,000 clones, around 97% found once; its top ten account for 0.2% to 0.25%. Sample: conventional CD4+ T cells sorted from PBMCs. All receptors derive from a human donor with AIRE deficiency.

The chain combines TRBV6-5 with TRBJ1-5; a possible D gene is TRBD1 (5 bases). Looked up from germline, CDR1 is MNHEY and CDR2 is SVGAGI. The CDR3 consists of 13 residues. V lost 5 bases to trimming and J lost 1 base, with 6 bases between them. CDR3 in DNA: TGTGCCAGCAGTAAGGGGAGCAATCAGCCCCAGCATTTT. Amino acid sequence: CASSKGSNQPQHF.

The chain has TRBV19 and TRBJ1-5; no definite D call. V lost 1 base to trimming and J lost 2 bases, with 6 bases between them. The germline V gene has CDR1 LNHDA and CDR2 SQIVND (reference sequence). The CDR3 covers 14 residues. For the CDR3, the DNA is TGTGCCAGTAGTATAGGCAGCGGCAATCAGCCCCAGCATTTT. It is translated as CASSIGSGNQPQHF.

The V and J genes are TRBV28 and TRBJ1-5; no definite D call. The CDR3 has 12 residues. Germline CDR1 and CDR2: MDHEN and SYDVKM. Trimming pared 7 bases from V and 1 base from J, leaving 5 bases between. The CDR3 DNA is TGTGCCAGCACCCAGAGCAATCAGCCCCAGCATTTT. This codes for CASTQSNQPQHF.

V and J are TRBV6-5 and TRBJ2-1; 12 bases fit TRBD2. Germline loops: CDR1 MNHEY, CDR2 SVGAGI. The length of the CDR3 is 16 residues. With V trimmed by 4 bases and J by 6 bases, 7 bases remained unmatched. The CDR3 nucleotides are TGTGCCAGCAGTTCTAGCGGGAGGGCCTTCGCCAATGAGCAGTTCTTC. This sequence encodes CASSSSGRAFANEQFF.

DNA for the CDR3: TGTGCCAGCAGCTTCGGGGGGCCTCAGCCCCAGCATTTT. Its protein is CASSFGGPQPQHF. This chain uses TRBV7-9 with TRBJ1-5, with TRBD1 as a possible D gene (6 bases). CDR1 SEHNR and CDR2 FQNEAQ come from the germline V gene (reference sequence). The ends were cut back, 3 bases at V and 6 bases at J, with 9 bases in the middle. CDR3 size: 13 residues.

This clone was recorded only once. The V gene is TRBV7-2, the J gene TRBJ2-5; no firm D call. Germline CDR1 is SGHTA and CDR2 is FQGNSA. V lost 3 bases and J lost 3, with 23 bases in between. The CDR3 runs to 18 residues. CDR3 in DNA: TGTGCCAGCAGCTTTGGCAGGTTAGCAGAGAAACTAAAAGAGACCCAGTACTTC. The encoded protein is CASSFGRLAEKLKETQYF.

The chain employs TRBV25-1 and TRBJ2-5; D gene unclear. The J call may be wrong; the DNA end is better matched by TRBJ2-7. Looked up from germline, CDR1 is MGHDK and CDR2 is SYGVNS. The CDR3 is 13 amino acids. Written as DNA, the CDR3 is TGTGCCAGCAGTGATCCCGGTGGGAACGAGCAGTACTTC. Translating gives CASSDPGGNEQYF.

This clone was counted only a few times. The chain couples TRBV12-5 to TRBJ1-2; 9 bases align to TRBD1. This CDR3 region has 14 residues. With V trimmed by 4 bases and J by 5 bases, 5 bases remained unmatched. CDR1 is LGHNT and CDR2 is FRNRAP in the germline V gene. The CDR3: CASGSGTGPYGYTF. The CDR3 bases are TGTGCTAGTGGTTCGGGGACAGGGCCTTATGGCTACACCTTC. The full variable domain, with the rest looked up from reference TRBV12-5 and TRBJ1-2, is DARVTQTPRHKVTEMGQEVTMRCQPILGHNTVFWYRQTMMQGLELLAYFRNRAPLDDSGMPKDRFSAEMPDATLATLKIQPSEPRDSAVYFCASGSGTGPYGYTFGSGTRLTVV.

The V call is TRBV5-1, the J call TRBJ1-3; a possible D gene is TRBD1 (6 bases). The V end lost 4 bases, the J end lost 1 base, and 15 bases lay between the germline ends. CDR1 and CDR2 from the germline V gene are SGHRS and YFSETQ. The CDR3 length is 16 residues. The CDR3 region is CASSRDRQGSGNTIYF. CDR3 nucleotide sequence: TGCGCCAGCAGCCGAGACAGGCAGGGGTCTGGAAACACCATATATTTT.

The genes are TRBV28 and TRBJ1-6; D remains unclear. V was clipped by 6 bases and J by 8 bases, with 17 bases between them. The CDR3 is 15 residues long. The germline CDR1 and CDR2 sequences are MDHEN and SYDVKM. CDR3 in amino acids: CASRTVGGYDSPLHF. CDR3 DNA: TGTGCCAGCAGGACCGTCGGAGGATATGATTCACCCCTCCACTTT.

This CDR3 is CASSHTPAYEQYF. For the CDR3, the DNA is TGCGCCAGCAGCCATACCCCAGCCTACGAGCAGTACTTC. The chain combines TRBV5-1 with TRBJ2-7; D is undetermined. This CDR3 region has 13 residues. The ends were cut back, 4 bases at V and 2 bases at J, with 10 bases in the middle. The V gene's germline CDR1 is SGHRS and CDR2 YFSETQ.

The gene calls are TRBV5-1 and TRBJ2-2, with D unresolved. This CDR3 is built from 15 residues. The germline gives CDR1 SGHRS, CDR2 YFSETQ. V lost 0 bases and J 2 bases, leaving 8 bases between the germline ends. The CDR3 spells CASSLVAINTGELFF. For the CDR3, the DNA is TGCGCCAGCAGCTTGGTTGCGATTAACACCGGGGAGCTGTTTTTT.

The rearrangement uses TRBV11-3 and TRBJ2-3; 8 nucleotides line up with TRBD2. V trimming: 0 bases; J trimming: 5 bases; junction bases outside the gene matches: 7. The germline V gene has CDR1 SGHNT and CDR2 YENEEA. CDR3 length equals 16 residues. CDR3 residues: CASSLDSGALRDTQYF. The CDR3 DNA reads TGTGCCAGCAGCTTAGATAGCGGGGCCCTCCGAGATACGCAGTATTTT. Using reference TRBV11-3 and TRBJ2-3 for the parts outside the CDR3, the full variable domain is EAGVVQSPRYKIIEKKQPVAFWCNPISGHNTLYWYLQNLGQGPELLIRYENEEAVDDSQLPKDRFSAERLKGVDSTLKIQPAELGDSAVYLCASSLDSGALRDTQYFGPGTRLTVL.

This clone was seen just once. The chain employs TRBV5-1 and TRBJ2-3, with 10 bases aligning to TRBD1. CDR1 SGHRS and CDR2 YFSETQ come from the germline V gene. The CDR3 covers 18 residues. The ends lost 6 bases at V and 6 bases at J; junction bases unmatched: 19. CDR3 in amino acids: CASTLETGGWRGMDTQYF. In DNA form, the CDR3 reads TGCGCCAGCACCCTCGAGACAGGGGGCTGGAGAGGGATGGATACGCAGTATTTT. Full variable domain (missing parts from reference TRBV5-1 and TRBJ2-3): KAGVTQTPRYLIKTRGQQVTLSCSPISGHRSVSWYQQTPGQGLQFLFEYFSETQRNKGNFPGRFSGRQFSNSRSEMNVSTLELGDSALYLCASTLETGGWRGMDTQYFGPGTRLTVL.

This clone was picked up one time. V and J are TRBV28 and TRBJ1-2; D not resolved. This CDR3 is built from 15 residues. Per germline, CDR1 MDHEN and CDR2 SYDVKM. V lost 3 bases and J 7 bases, leaving 18 bases between the germline ends. CDR3 region: CASSLFGGLAAGYTF. CDR3 bases: TGTGCCAGCAGTTTGTTTGGAGGGTTGGCCGCTGGCTACACCTTC.

The chain combines TRBV7-9 with TRBJ2-7; no firm D call. The CDR3 consists of 16 residues. Deletions cut 0 bases from V and 3 bases from J, with 15 bases between. The germline CDR1 and CDR2 sequences are SEHNR and FQNEAQ (reference sequence). DNA for the CDR3: TGTGCCAGCAGCTTAGCGGTCAGTCCGACTTACTACGAGCAGTACTTC. Translating gives CASSLAVSPTYYEQYF.

The sample holds one count of this clone. The chain couples TRBV6-4 to TRBJ2-1; no clear D. Trimming stripped 0 bases from V and 0 bases from J, with 12 bases between. Per germline, CDR1 MRHNA and CDR2 SNTAGT. The CDR3 loop spans 17 amino acids. CDR3 nucleotide sequence: TGTGCCAGCAGTGACTCGATCCGCGGAAGCTCCTACAATGAGCAGTTCTTC. Its translation: CASSDSIRGSSYNEQFF.

The chain employs TRBV28 and TRBJ2-7; the D gene is possibly TRBD2 (7 bases). This CDR3 has 16 residues. Germline V CDR1 and CDR2: MDHEN, SYDVKM. The V end lost 8 bases, the J end lost 4 bases, and 24 bases lay between the germline ends. The CDR3 loop is CASSSLGGAKSYEQYF. The CDR3 DNA is TGTGCCAGCTCCTCCCTGGGGGGGGCGAAGTCTTACGAGCAGTACTTC.

The J gene is TRBJ1-1, the V gene TRBV7-8; D perhaps matches TRBD1 (6 bases). Deletions cut 3 bases from V and 0 bases from J, with 14 bases between. The CDR3 totals 16 residues. Germline loops: CDR1 SGHVS, CDR2 FQNEAQ. The chain's CDR3 is CASSFGQGRMNTEAFF. The CDR3 DNA sequence: TGTGCCAGCAGCTTCGGGCAGGGGCGCATGAACACTGAAGCTTTCTTT.

This clone was seen just once. This chain joins TRBV6-1 and TRBJ2-2, with 9 bases that match TRBD2. Germline CDR1 and CDR2: MNHNS and SASEGT. This CDR3 region has 16 residues. V lost 0 bases and J lost 4; bases outside the gene matches: 3. The CDR3 loop is CASSEAAGGSTGELFF. The CDR3 coding sequence is TGTGCCAGCAGTGAAGCCGCGGGAGGGAGCACCGGGGAGCTGTTTTTT.

The V and J genes are TRBV28 and TRBJ2-7; D remains unclear. Between the trimmed V and J ends, which lost 2 bases and 3 bases, there was a span of 5 bases. The CDR3 extends over 12 amino acids. Germline values: CDR1 MDHEN, CDR2 SYDVKM. CDR3 sequence (DNA): TGTGCCAGCAGTTTACGGAGCTACGAGCAGTACTTC. This encodes CASSLRSYEQYF. The whole variable domain, remainder taken from reference TRBV28 and TRBJ2-7, is DVKVTQSSRYLVKRTGEKVFLECVQDMDHENMFWYRQDPGLGLRLIYFSYDVKMKEKGDIPEGYSVSREKKERFSLILESASTNQTSMYLCASSLRSYEQYFGPGTRLTVT.

This chain uses TRBV7-9 with TRBJ1-5, with D unclear. V dropped 5 bases and J dropped 1 base, with 6 bases sitting between them. The CDR3 extends over 13 amino acids. Germline lookup yields CDR1 SEHNR and CDR2 FQNEAQ (reference sequence). The DNA for the CDR3 is TGTGCCAGCAGCCCGGACAGCAATCAGCCCCAGCATTTT. It codes for CASSPDSNQPQHF.

The J gene is TRBJ1-1, the V gene TRBV18; no definite D call. The CDR3 covers 13 residues. Per the germline V gene, CDR1 is KGHSH and CDR2 is LQKENI. Trimming shortened V by 2 bases and J by 1 base, and 5 bases separated the two germline ends. The DNA for the CDR3 is TGTGCCAGCTCACCAAAAGGGAACACTGAAGCTTTCTTT. This sequence encodes CASSPKGNTEAFF.

The rearrangement links TRBV19 to TRBJ2-7, with TRBD2 matching over 14 bases. J was trimmed by 3 bases and V by 6 bases; bases with no gene match: 4. The CDR3 loop spans 15 amino acids. CDR1 LNHDA and CDR2 SQIVND come from the germline V gene (reference sequence). In DNA, the CDR3 is TGTGCCAGTAGCCGCGGGACTAGCGGGGGCTACGAGCAGTACTTC. Amino acid sequence: CASSRGTSGGYEQYF. Drawing the rest from reference TRBV19 and TRBJ2-7, the complete variable domain is DGGITQSPKYLFRKEGQNVTLSCEQNLNHDAMYWYRQDPGQGLRLIYYSQIVNDFQKGDIAEGYSVSREKKESFPLTVTSAQKNPTAFYLCASSRGTSGGYEQYFGPGTRLTVT.

The chain uses TRBV7-8 and TRBJ2-7, with 8 bases lining up with TRBD1. There are 16 residues in the CDR3. Germline trimming cut 0 bases from V and 1 base from J; bases unmatched to any gene: 5. Looked up from germline, CDR1 is SGHVS and CDR2 is FQNEAQ. CDR3 in DNA: TGTGCCAGCAGCTTAGCCGACAGGGGTGTATCCTACGAGCAGTACTTC. Amino acids: CASSLADRGVSYEQYF.

The chain carries TRBV4-1 and TRBJ2-1; D possibly corresponds to TRBD2 (6 bases). Germline CDR1 MGHRA, CDR2 YSYEKL. CDR3 length: 15 residues. V was pared by 4 bases and J by 0 bases, with 10 bases between. The CDR3 reads CASSPRESSYNEQFF. CDR3 nucleotides: TGCGCCAGCAGCCCACGGGAGAGCTCCTACAATGAGCAGTTCTTC.

CDR3 sequence (DNA): TGTGCCACTCGGGGGGAGAGCTCCTACGAGCAGTACTTC. It is translated as CATRGESSYEQYF. The rearrangement links TRBV6-5 to TRBJ2-7; 7 bases are a match to TRBD2. CDR1 is MNHEY and CDR2 is SVGAGI in the germline V gene. V dropped 10 bases and J dropped 0; count of bases not matched to a gene: 6. The CDR3 spans 13 residues.

V is TRBV4-1 and J is TRBJ1-2; maybe TRBD1 (6 bases). Looked up from germline, CDR1 is MGHRA and CDR2 is YSYEKL. V lost 4 bases and J 7 bases, leaving 10 bases between the germline ends. CDR3 size: 12 residues. CDR3 sequence (DNA): TGCGCCAGCAGCCTCGAGGGGGGTGGCTACACCTTC. It codes for CASSLEGGGYTF.

V and J are TRBV10-3 and TRBJ1-2; 10 positions agree with TRBD1. The CDR3 sequence is 17 residues long. CDR1 and CDR2 from the germline V gene are ENHRY and SYGVKD. Trimming at V came to 2 bases and at J to 1 base, leaving 7 bases not matched to a gene. This chain's CDR3 is CAISEGTGARGNYGYTF. The DNA for the CDR3 is TGTGCCATCAGTGAGGGGACAGGGGCCCGGGGTAACTATGGCTACACCTTC.

This clone has just one count. The chain recombines TRBV28 with TRBJ2-1; 8 nucleotides line up with TRBD2. Losses at the gene ends were 3 bases for V and 4 bases for J; bases not matched to a gene: 8. Germline lookup yields CDR1 MDHEN and CDR2 SYDVKM. The CDR3 runs 16 residues. Written as DNA, the CDR3 is TGTGCCAGCAGTTTTCATCAGCTAGCGGGTTACAATGAGCAGTTCTTC. It yields the protein CASSFHQLAGYNEQFF.

The CDR3 spells CASSLRQGPTGELFF. CDR3 bases: TGTGCCAGCAGCTTAAGGCAGGGTCCCACCGGGGAGCTGTTTTTT. The chain couples TRBV7-3 to TRBJ2-2, with D perhaps matching TRBD1 (5 bases). The CDR3 consists of 15 residues. Trimming left V 1 base short and J 4 bases short, with 10 bases between. The germline gives CDR1 SGHTA, CDR2 FQGTGA.

The chain's CDR3 is CASSLTSGRSDTQYF. The CDR3 DNA reads TGTGCCAGCAGTTTAACTAGCGGAAGATCAGATACGCAGTATTTT. The chain has TRBV27 and TRBJ2-3, with 8 bases that match TRBD2. V gave up 2 bases and J gave up 4 bases; unmatched junction bases: 5. The CDR3 consists of 15 residues. In germline, CDR1 is MNHEY, CDR2 SMNVEV (reference sequence).